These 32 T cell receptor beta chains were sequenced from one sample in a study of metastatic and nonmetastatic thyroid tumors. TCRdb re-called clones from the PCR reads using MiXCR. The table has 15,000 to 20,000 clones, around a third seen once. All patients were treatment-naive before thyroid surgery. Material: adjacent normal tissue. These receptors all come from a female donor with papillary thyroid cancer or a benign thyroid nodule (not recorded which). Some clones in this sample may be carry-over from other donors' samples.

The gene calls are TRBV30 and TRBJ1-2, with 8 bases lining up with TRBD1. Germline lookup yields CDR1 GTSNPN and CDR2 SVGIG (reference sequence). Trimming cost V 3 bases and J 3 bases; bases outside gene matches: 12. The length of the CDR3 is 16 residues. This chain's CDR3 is CAWSARTGKVYYGYTF. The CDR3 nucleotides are TGTGCCTGGAGCGCAAGGACAGGGAAGGTTTACTATGGCTACACCTTC.

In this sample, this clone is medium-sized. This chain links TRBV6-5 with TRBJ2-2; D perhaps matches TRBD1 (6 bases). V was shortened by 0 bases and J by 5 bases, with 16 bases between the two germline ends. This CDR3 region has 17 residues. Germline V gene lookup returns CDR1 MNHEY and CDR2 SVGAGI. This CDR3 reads CASSYSIQQGKTGELFF. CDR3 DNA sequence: TGTGCCAGCAGTTACTCGATTCAACAGGGAAAGACCGGGGAGCTGTTTTTT.

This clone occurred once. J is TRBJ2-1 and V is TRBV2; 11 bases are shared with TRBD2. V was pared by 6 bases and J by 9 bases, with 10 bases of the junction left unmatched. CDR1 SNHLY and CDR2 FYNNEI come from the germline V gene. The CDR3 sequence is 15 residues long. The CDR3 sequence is CASSETSGSYGEQFF. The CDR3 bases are TGTGCCAGCAGCGAAACTAGCGGGAGCTATGGTGAGCAGTTCTTC.

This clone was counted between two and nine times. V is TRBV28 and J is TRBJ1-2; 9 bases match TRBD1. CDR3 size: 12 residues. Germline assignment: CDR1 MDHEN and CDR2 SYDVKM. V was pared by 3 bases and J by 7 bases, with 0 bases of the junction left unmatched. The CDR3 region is CASSLDRGGYTF. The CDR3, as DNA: TGTGCCAGCAGTTTGGACAGGGGTGGCTACACCTTC.

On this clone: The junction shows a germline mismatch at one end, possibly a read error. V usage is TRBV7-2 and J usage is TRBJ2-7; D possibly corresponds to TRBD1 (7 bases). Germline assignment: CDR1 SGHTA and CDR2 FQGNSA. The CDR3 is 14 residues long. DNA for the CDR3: TGTGCCAGCAGATTAGGAGGGGGCGCATCCGAGCAGTACTTC. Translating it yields CASRLGGGASEQYF.

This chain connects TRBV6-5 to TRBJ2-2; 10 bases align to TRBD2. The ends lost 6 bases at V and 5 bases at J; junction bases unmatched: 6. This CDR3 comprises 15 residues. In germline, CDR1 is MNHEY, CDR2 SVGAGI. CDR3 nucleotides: TGTGCCAGCAGCTTAGGAGCGGGAGGGACCGGGGAGCTGTTTTTT. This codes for CASSLGAGGTGELFF.

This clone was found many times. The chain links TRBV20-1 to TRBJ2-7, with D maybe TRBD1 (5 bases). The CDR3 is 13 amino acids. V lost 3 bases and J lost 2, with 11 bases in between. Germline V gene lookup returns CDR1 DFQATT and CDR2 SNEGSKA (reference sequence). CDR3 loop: CSASVDTAYEQYF. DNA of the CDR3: TGCAGTGCTAGTGTGGACACCGCCTACGAGCAGTACTTC.

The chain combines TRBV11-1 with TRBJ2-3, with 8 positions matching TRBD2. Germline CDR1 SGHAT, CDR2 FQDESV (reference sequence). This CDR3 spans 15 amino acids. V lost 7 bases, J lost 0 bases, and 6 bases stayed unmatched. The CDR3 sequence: CASTDSGTSTDTQYF. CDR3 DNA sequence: TGTGCCAGCACAGATAGCGGGACTAGCACAGATACGCAGTATTTT.

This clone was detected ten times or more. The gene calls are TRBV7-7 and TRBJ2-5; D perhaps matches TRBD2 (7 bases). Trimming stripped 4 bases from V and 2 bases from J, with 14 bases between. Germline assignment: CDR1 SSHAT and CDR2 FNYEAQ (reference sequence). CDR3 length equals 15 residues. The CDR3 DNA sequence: TGTGCCAGCAGCTACAGGGTGGGGGGGCAAGAGACCCAGTACTTC. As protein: CASSYRVGGQETQYF.

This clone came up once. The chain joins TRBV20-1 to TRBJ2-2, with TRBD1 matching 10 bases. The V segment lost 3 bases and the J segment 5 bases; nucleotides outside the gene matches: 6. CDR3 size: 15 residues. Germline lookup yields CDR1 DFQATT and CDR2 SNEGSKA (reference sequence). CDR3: CSASDGQGDTGELFF. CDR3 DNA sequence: TGCAGTGCTAGCGACGGACAGGGGGATACCGGGGAGCTGTTTTTT.

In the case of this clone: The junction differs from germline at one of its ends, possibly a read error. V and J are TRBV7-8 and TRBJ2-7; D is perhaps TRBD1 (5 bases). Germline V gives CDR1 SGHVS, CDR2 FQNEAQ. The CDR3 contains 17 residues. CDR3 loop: CASSLVGQGFLSYEQYF. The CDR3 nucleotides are TGTGCCAGCAGCTTAGTTGGTCAGGGCTTCCTATCCTACGAACAGTACTTC. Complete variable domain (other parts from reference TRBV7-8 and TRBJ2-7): GAGVSQSPRYKVAKRGQDVALRCDPISGHVSLFWYQQALGQGPEFLTYFQNEAQLDKSGLPSDRFFAERPEGSVSTLKIQRTQQEDSAVYLCASSLVGQGFLSYEQYFGPGTRLTVT.

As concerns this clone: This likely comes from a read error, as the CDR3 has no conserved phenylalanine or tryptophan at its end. CDR3 sequence reads: CASRRADTEAFY. The DNA of the CDR3 is TGTGCCAGCAGGAGGGCCGACACTGAAGCTTTCTAT. V gene TRBV6-2 or TRBV6-3 combines with J gene TRBJ1-1; no clear D. Trimming cost V 6 bases and J 3 bases, with 8 bases left between them. There are 12 residues in the CDR3. The germline V gene encodes CDR1 MNHEY and CDR2 SVGEGT.

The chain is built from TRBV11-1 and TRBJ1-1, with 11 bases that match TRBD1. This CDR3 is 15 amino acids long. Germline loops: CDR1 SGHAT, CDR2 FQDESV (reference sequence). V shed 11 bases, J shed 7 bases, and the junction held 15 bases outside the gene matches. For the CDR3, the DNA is TGTGCCCGGAGGACAGGGGGCCATATGGGGTGTGAAGCTTTCTTT. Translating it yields CARRTGGHMGCEAFF.

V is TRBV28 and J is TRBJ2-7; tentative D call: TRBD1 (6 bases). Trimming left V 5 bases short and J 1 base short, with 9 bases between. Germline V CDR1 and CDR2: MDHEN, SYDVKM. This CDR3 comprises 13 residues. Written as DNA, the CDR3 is TGTGCCAGCAGTCTCGGACAGTCCTACGAGCAGTACTTC. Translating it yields CASSLGQSYEQYF.

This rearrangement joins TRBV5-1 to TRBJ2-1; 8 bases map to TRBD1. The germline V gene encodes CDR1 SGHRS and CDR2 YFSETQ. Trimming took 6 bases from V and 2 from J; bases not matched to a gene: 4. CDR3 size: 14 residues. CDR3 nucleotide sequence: TGCGCCAGCACCCCAGGGGGCACCTACAATGAGCAGTTCTTC. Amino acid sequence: CASTPGGTYNEQFF.

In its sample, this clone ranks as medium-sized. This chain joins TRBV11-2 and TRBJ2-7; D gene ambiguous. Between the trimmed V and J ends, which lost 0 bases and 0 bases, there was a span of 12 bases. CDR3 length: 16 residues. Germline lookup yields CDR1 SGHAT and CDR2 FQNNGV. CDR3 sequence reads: CASSLDFAGASYEQYF. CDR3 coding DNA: TGTGCCAGCAGCTTAGATTTCGCCGGAGCCTCCTACGAGCAGTACTTC.

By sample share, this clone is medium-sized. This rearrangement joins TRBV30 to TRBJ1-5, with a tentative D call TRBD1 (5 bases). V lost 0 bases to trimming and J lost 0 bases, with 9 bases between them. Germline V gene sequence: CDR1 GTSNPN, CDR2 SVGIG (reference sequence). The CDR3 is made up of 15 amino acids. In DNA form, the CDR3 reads TGTGCCTGGAGTGTTGCCGACAGTAGCAATCAGCCCCAGCATTTT. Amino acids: CAWSVADSSNQPQHF.

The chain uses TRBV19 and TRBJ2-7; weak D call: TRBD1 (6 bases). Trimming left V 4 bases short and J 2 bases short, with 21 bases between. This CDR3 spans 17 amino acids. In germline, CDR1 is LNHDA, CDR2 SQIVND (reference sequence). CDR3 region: CASSKKPGHTWTYEQYF. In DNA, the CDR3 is TGTGCCAGTAGTAAAAAACCGGGACACACCTGGACCTACGAGCAGTACTTC.

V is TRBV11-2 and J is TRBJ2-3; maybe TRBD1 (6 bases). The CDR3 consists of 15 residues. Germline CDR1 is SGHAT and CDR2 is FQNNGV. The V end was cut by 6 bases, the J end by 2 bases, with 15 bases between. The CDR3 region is CASSSQGTSTDTQYF. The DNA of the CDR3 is TGTGCCAGCAGTTCACAGGGAACTTCCACAGATACGCAGTATTTT.

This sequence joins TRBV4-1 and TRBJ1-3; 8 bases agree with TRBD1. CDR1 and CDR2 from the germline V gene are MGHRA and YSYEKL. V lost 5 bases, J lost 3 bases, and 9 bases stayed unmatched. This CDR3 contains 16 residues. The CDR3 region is CASSNSGTGIGNTIYF. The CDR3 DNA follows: TGCGCCAGCAGCAATTCCGGGACAGGAATTGGAAACACCATATATTTT.

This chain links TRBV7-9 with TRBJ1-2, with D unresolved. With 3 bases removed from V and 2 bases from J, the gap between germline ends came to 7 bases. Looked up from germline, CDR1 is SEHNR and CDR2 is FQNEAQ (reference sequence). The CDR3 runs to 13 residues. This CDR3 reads CASSFGANYGYTF. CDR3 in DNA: TGTGCCAGCAGCTTCGGCGCGAACTATGGCTACACCTTC.

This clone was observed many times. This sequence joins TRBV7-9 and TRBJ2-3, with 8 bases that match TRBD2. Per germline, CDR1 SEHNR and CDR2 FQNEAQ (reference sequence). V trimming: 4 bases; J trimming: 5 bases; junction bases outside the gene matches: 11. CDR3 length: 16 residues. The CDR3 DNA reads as TGTGCCAGCAGCTCACCGGGACTAGGAACAAGAGATACGCAGTATTTT. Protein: CASSSPGLGTRDTQYF.

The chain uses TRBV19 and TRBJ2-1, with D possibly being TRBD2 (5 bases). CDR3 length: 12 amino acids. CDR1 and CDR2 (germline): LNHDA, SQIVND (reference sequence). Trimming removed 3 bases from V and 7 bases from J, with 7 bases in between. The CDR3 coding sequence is TGTGCCAGTAGTATTGGCGGGAATGAGCAGTTCTTC. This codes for CASSIGGNEQFF. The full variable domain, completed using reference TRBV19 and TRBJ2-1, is DGGITQSPKYLFRKEGQNVTLSCEQNLNHDAMYWYRQDPGQGLRLIYYSQIVNDFQKGDIAEGYSVSREKKESFPLTVTSAQKNPTAFYLCASSIGGNEQFFGPGTRLTVL.

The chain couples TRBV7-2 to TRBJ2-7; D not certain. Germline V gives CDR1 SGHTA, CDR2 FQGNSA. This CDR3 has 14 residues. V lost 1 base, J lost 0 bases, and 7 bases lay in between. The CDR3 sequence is CASSLGQVSYEQYF. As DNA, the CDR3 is TGTGCCAGCAGCTTAGGGCAGGTCTCCTACGAGCAGTACTTC.

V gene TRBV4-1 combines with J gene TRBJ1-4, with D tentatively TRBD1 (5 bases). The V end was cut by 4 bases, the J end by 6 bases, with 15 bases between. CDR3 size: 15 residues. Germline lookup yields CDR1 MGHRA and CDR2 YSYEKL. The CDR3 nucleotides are TGCGCCAGCAGCCGTCTGGGGCAGCCCTATGAAAAACTGTTTTTT. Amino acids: CASSRLGQPYEKLFF.

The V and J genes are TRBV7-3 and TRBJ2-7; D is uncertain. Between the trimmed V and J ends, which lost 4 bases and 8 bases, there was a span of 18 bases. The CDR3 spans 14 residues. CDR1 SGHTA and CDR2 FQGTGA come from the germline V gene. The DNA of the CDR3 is TGTGCCAGCAGCTCCCCCAGTACCCCCTTAAAGCAGTACTTC. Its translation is CASSSPSTPLKQYF.

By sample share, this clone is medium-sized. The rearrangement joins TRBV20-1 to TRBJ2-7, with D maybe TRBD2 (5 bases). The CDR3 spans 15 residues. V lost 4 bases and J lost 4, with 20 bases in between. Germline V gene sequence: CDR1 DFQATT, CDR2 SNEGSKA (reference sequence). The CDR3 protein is CSAIRVRPGSYEQYF. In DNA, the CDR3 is TGCAGTGCTATTAGGGTCCGCCCGGGGTCGTACGAGCAGTACTTC.

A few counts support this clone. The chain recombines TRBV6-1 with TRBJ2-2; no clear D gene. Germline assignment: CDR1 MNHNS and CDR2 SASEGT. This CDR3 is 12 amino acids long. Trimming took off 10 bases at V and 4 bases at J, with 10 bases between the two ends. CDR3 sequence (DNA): TGTGCCACCACATCTAGCACCGGGGAGCTGTTTTTT. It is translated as CATTSSTGELFF.

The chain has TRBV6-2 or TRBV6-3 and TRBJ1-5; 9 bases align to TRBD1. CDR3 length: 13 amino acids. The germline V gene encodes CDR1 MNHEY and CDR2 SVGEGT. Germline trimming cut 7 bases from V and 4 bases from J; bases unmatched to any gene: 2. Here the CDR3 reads CASKDRGNQPQHF. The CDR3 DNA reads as TGTGCCAGCAAGGACAGGGGTAATCAGCCCCAGCATTTT.

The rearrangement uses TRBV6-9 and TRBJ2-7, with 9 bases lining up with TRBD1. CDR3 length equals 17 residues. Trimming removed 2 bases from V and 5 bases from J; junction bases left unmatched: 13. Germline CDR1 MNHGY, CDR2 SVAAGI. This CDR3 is CASSYRTGGNLFHEQYF. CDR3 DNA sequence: TGTGCCAGCAGTTATCGAACAGGGGGCAACCTCTTCCACGAGCAGTACTTC.

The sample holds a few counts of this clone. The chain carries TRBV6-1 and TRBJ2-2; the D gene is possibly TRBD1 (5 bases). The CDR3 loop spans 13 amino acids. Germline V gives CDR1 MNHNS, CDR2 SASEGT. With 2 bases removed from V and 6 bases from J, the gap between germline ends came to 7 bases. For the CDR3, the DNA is TGTGCCAGCAGTGAATTCAGGGCCGGGGAGCTGTTTTTT. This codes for CASSEFRAGELFF.

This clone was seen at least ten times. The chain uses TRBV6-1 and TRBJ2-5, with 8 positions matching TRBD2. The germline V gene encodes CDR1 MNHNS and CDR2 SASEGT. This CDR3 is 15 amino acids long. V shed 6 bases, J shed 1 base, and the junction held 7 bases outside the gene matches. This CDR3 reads CASSSKTSAQETQYF. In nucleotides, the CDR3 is TGTGCCAGCAGCTCGAAGACTAGCGCCCAAGAGACCCAGTACTTC.